This T cell receptor beta chain was sequenced during a study of blood T cell repertoires in COVID-19. Overall study context: The analysed material was cDNA or gDNA that came from T cells, B-cell-depleted T cells, or PBMCs.

This clone showed up just once. Germline lookup yields CDR1 SGHTA and CDR2 FQGNSA. V was clipped by 5 bases and J by 5 bases; unmatched bases: 6. The length of the CDR3 is 14 residues. The table came from immunoSEQ multiplex PCR; TCRdb's copy has only in-frame clones and leaves some out. Counted here are some 130,000 clones, approximately 85% occurring once; the ten biggest clones make up roughly 4.5%. This clonotype was obtained from a human donor in a cohort sampled during active COVID-19. This chain links TRBV7-2 with TRBJ1-2; 9 bases match TRBD1. Material for sequencing was peripheral blood. Written as DNA, the CDR3 is TGTGCCAGCAGCCGGGACAGGGTCGGATATGGCTACACCTTC. Protein product: CASSRDRVGYGYTF.